This T cell receptor (beta chain) stems from a study of blood T cell repertoires in COVID-19. Assay: immunoSEQ multiplex PCR; the TCRdb copy retains only in-frame clones and omits some. Among roughly 38,000 clones listed, 75% to 80% were seen once. Germline lookup yields CDR1 MNHNS and CDR2 SASEGT. V lost 3 bases, J lost 6 bases, and 5 bases stayed unmatched. This CDR3 has 14 amino acids. This TCR was sampled from a man in his 70s with active or convalescent COVID-19. The sequenced sample consisted of peripheral blood. This chain links TRBV6-1 with TRBJ1-2, with 9 bases matching TRBD1. The CDR3 DNA is TGTGCCAGCAGTGATCCGGGACAGGGCAATGGCTACACCTTC. It specifies CASSDPGQGNGYTF.